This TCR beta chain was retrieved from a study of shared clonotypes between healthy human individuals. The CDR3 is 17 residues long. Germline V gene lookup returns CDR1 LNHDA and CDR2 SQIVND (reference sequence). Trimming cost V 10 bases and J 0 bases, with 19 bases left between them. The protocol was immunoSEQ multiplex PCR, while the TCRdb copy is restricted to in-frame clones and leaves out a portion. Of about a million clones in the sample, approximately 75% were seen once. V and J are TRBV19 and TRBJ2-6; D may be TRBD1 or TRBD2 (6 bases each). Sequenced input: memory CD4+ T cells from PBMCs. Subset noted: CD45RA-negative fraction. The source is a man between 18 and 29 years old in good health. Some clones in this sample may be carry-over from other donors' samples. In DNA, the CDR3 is TGTGCCACCTCAAGGGGGGAAGTGCGCTCTGGGGCCAACGTCCTGACTTTC. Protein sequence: CATSRGEVRSGANVLTF. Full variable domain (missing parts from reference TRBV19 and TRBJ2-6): DGGITQSPKYLFRKEGQNVTLSCEQNLNHDAMYWYRQDPGQGLRLIYYSQIVNDFQKGDIAEGYSVSREKKESFPLTVTSAQKNPTAFYLCATSRGEVRSGANVLTFGAGSRLTVL.